Each of the 12 T cell receptor beta chains below was sequenced from the same sample in a study of cytomegalovirus exposure and HLA in healthy donors. PCR amplification relied on 60 Vbeta primers (plus 13 Jbeta primers). Sequenced by immunoSEQ multiplex PCR; TCRdb stores in-frame clones only, minus some. Of 110,000 to 150,000 clones detected, roughly 75% appear once; the ten largest clones hold around 2.9%. The sample was PBMCs. These receptors originate from a female donor in good health and CMV-seronegative.

This rearrangement joins TRBV6-5 to TRBJ2-7; TRBD2 matches 10 bases. V gave up 8 bases and J gave up 3 bases; unmatched junction bases: 10. The CDR3 has 15 amino acids. CDR1 is MNHEY and CDR2 is SVGAGI in the germline V gene. CDR3 residues: CASGPSGSLSYEQYF. The CDR3 bases are TGTGCCAGCGGACCTAGCGGGAGCCTGAGCTACGAGCAGTACTTC.

This chain uses TRBV2 with TRBJ1-4; no reliable D call. V was clipped by 4 bases and J by 0 bases, with 12 bases between them. Germline values: CDR1 SNHLY, CDR2 FYNNEI. The length of the CDR3 is 16 residues. The CDR3 DNA follows: TGTGCCAGCAGTGCGGGAGCCCCCGCAACTAATGAAAAACTGTTTTTT. As protein: CASSAGAPATNEKLFF. Based on the CDR3 plus reference TRBV2 and TRBJ1-4, the full variable domain is EPEVTQTPSHQVTQMGQEVILRCVPISNHLYFYWYRQILGQKVEFLVSFYNNEISEKSEIFDDQFSVERPDGSNFTLKIRSTKLEDSAMYFCASSAGAPATNEKLFFGSGTQLSVL.

The V call is TRBV2, the J call TRBJ2-7, with TRBD1 matching 7 bases. Germline CDR1 SNHLY, CDR2 FYNNEI. This CDR3 contains 11 residues. V shed 11 bases, J shed 5 bases, and the junction held 6 bases outside the gene matches. The CDR3 sequence: CAGTGVHEQYF. Written as DNA, the CDR3 is TGTGCCGGCACAGGGGTCCACGAGCAGTACTTC.

The chain couples TRBV30 to TRBJ2-5, with D hard to call. Germline V lookup: CDR1 GTSNPN, CDR2 SVGIG (reference sequence). The CDR3 consists of 11 residues. The germline V and J ends were trimmed by 5 bases and 4 bases, with 8 bases remaining between them. CDR3 in amino acids: CAWADRETQYF. DNA of the CDR3: TGTGCCTGGGCAGATCGAGAGACCCAGTACTTC.

The V and J genes are TRBV5-1 and TRBJ2-2; tentatively, D is TRBD2 (5 bases). The CDR3 runs to 16 residues. V dropped 4 bases and J dropped 1 base, with 14 bases sitting between them. Germline V gene sequence: CDR1 SGHRS, CDR2 YFSETQ. The DNA for the CDR3 is TGCGCCAGCAGCCCTAGTAGAGGGATGAACACCGGGGAGCTGTTTTTT. It encodes CASSPSRGMNTGELFF.

The chain joins TRBV28 to TRBJ1-4, with no clear D. The CDR3 is 13 residues long. Germline V gives CDR1 MDHEN, CDR2 SYDVKM. Deletions cut 6 bases from V and 10 bases from J, with 15 bases between. The DNA of the CDR3 is TGTGCCAGCAGCCCTGGGCTTTTTGGAAAACTGTTTTTT. Translation gives CASSPGLFGKLFF. The complete variable domain, with remaining parts taken from reference TRBV28 and TRBJ1-4, reads DVKVTQSSRYLVKRTGEKVFLECVQDMDHENMFWYRQDPGLGLRLIYFSYDVKMKEKGDIPEGYSVSREKKERFSLILESASTNQTSMYLCASSPGLFGKLFFGSGTQLSVL.

The rearrangement joins TRBV30 to TRBJ2-7, with 8 nucleotides matching TRBD1. After removal of 5 bases from V and 11 bases from J, the junction contained 11 bases not matched to a gene. The CDR3 is made up of 12 amino acids. Germline assignment: CDR1 GTSNPN and CDR2 SVGIG (reference sequence). The DNA for the CDR3 is TGTGCCTGGGGACCCGGGGACAGGCCGGAGTACTTC. Translated: CAWGPGDRPEYF.

The chain carries TRBV5-6 and TRBJ2-7; D is possibly TRBD1 (5 bases). The V end was cut by 1 base, the J end by 6 bases, with 8 bases between. The CDR3 contains 12 residues. Germline V gene sequence: CDR1 SGHDT, CDR2 YYEEEE. As DNA, the CDR3 is TGTGCCAGCAGCTTGTTAGGGGTCGAGCAGTACTTC. This sequence encodes CASSLLGVEQYF.

The CDR3 nucleotides read TGCAGCGTTGTAACTAGCCCCACTTACGAGCAGTACTTC. It yields the protein CSVVTSPTYEQYF. The chain has TRBV29-1 and TRBJ2-7; TRBD2 is a possible D gene (6 bases). Germline CDR1 SQVTM, CDR2 ANQGSEA. With 4 bases removed from V and 4 bases from J, the gap between germline ends came to 14 bases. The CDR3 covers 13 residues.

This clone was observed a few times. V usage is TRBV5-6 and J usage is TRBJ1-1; D is undetermined. V was clipped by 1 base and J by 6 bases, with 7 bases between them. Germline assignment: CDR1 SGHDT and CDR2 YYEEEE. CDR3 length equals 12 residues. CDR3 protein: CASSLSPAEAFF. CDR3 nucleotides: TGTGCCAGCAGCTTGTCCCCGGCTGAAGCTTTCTTT.

This clone appeared a few times. The V and J genes are TRBV5-5 and TRBJ1-1; 9 bases agree with TRBD1. Germline values: CDR1 SGHKS, CDR2 YYEKEE (reference sequence). V was clipped by 4 bases and J by 1 base; unmatched bases: 8. This CDR3 has 16 amino acids. For the CDR3, the DNA is TGTGCCAGCAGCGCGCATGAGGGACAGGGGAACACTGAAGCTTTCTTT. Translation gives CASSAHEGQGNTEAFF.

This clone was seen more than once but under ten times. The J gene is TRBJ2-1, the V gene TRBV19, with a possible D match to TRBD2 (7 bases). CDR3 length: 15 amino acids. Per the germline V gene, CDR1 is LNHDA and CDR2 is SQIVND (reference sequence). Trimming shortened V by 4 bases and J by 9 bases, and 19 bases separated the two germline ends. The CDR3 region is CASSTGWGGLGEQFF. The CDR3 DNA sequence: TGTGCCAGTAGTACGGGGTGGGGGGGCCTGGGTGAGCAGTTCTTC.